By frequency in the sample, the clone carrying this T cell receptor (beta chain) is medium-sized. Germline lookup yields CDR1 MDHEN and CDR2 SYDVKM. This CDR3 has 12 amino acids. V shed 8 bases and J shed 6 bases, with 8 bases lying between them. TCRdb's table, derived via immunoSEQ multiplex PCR, lists solely in-frame clones and lacks some. The sample contains approximately 89,000 clones, roughly 80% of which appear only once. The data were obtained in a study of T cells in localized non-small cell lung cancer. The rearrangement links TRBV28 to TRBJ1-6; D is ambiguous. Sequenced material: PBMCs, taken before any cancer treatment. The TCR comes from a man aged 35 to 70 with stage II squamous cell lung carcinoma. Written as DNA, the CDR3 is TGTGCCAGCGGAAACCTTAATTCACCCCTCCACTTT. Encoded protein: CASGNLNSPLHF.